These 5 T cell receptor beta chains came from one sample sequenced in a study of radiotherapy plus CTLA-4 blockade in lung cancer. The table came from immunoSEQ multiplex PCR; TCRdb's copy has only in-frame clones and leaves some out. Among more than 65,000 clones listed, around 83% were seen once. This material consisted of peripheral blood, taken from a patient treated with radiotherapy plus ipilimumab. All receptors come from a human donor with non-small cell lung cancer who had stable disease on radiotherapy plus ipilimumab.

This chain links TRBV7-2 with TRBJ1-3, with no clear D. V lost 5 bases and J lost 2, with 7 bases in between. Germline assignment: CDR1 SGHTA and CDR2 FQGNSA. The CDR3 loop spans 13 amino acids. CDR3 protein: CASSTGTGNTIYF. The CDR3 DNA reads TGTGCCAGCAGCACTGGAACTGGAAACACCATATATTTT. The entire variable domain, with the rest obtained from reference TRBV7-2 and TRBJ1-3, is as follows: GAGVSQSPSNKVTEKGKDVELRCDPISGHTALYWYRQSLGQGLEFLIYFQGNSAPDKSGLPSDRFSAERTGGSVSTLTIQRTQQEDSAVYLCASSTGTGNTIYFGEGSWLTVV.

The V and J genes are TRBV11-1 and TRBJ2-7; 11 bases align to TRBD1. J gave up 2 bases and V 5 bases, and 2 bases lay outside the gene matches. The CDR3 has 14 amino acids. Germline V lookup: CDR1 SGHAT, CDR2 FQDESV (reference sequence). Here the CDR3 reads CASSAGQGAYEQYF. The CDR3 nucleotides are TGTGCCAGCAGCGCGGGACAGGGGGCCTACGAGCAGTACTTC.

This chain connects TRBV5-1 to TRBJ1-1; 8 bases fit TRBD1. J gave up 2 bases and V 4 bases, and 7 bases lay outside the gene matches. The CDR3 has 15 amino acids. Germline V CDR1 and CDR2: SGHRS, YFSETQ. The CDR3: CASSLRQGTNTEAFF. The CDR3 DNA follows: TGCGCCAGCAGCCTTCGACAGGGGACAAACACTGAAGCTTTCTTT.

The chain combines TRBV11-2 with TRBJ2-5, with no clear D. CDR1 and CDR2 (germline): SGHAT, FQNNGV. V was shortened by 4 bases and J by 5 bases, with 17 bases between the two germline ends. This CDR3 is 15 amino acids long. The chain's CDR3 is CASSSTRAPRETQYF. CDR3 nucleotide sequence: TGTGCCAGCAGCTCCACCCGGGCGCCCCGGGAGACCCAGTACTTC.

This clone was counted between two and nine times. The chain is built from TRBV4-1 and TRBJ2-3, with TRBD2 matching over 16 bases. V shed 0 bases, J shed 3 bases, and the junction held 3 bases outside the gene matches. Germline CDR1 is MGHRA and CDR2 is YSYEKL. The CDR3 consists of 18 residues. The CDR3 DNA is TGCGCCAGCAGCCAAGATAAGGGACTAGCGGGGGGGACAGATACGCAGTATTTT. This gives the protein CASSQDKGLAGGTDTQYF.